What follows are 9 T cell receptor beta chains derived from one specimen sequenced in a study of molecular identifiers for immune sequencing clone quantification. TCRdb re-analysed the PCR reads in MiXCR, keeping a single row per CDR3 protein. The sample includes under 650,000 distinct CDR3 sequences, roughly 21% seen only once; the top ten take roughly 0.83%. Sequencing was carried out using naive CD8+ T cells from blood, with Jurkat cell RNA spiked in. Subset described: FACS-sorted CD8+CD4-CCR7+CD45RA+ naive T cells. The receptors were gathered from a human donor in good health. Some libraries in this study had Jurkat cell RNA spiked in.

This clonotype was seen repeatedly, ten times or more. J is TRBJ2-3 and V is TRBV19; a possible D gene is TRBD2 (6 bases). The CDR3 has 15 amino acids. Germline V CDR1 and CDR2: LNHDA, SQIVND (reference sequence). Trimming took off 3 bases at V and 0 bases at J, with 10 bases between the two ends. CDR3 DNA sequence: TGTGCCAGTAGTATCGCGGGGATCAGCACAGATACGCAGTATTTT. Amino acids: CASSIAGISTDTQYF.

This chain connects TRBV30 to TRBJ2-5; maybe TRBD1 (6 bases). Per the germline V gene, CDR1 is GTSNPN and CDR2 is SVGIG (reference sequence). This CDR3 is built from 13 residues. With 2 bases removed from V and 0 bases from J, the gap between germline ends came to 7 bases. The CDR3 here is CAWSRDNQETQYF. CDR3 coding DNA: TGTGCCTGGAGTCGGGACAACCAAGAGACCCAGTACTTC.

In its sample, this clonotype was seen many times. The CDR3 sequence is CASSFSPRQVEAFF. The CDR3 nucleotides are TGTGCCAGCAGTTTCTCTCCCCGACAGGTTGAAGCTTTCTTT. V usage is TRBV12-3 or TRBV12-4 and J usage is TRBJ1-1, with D possibly matching TRBD1 (6 bases). V dropped 3 bases and J dropped 7 bases, with 15 bases sitting between them. The CDR3 totals 14 residues.

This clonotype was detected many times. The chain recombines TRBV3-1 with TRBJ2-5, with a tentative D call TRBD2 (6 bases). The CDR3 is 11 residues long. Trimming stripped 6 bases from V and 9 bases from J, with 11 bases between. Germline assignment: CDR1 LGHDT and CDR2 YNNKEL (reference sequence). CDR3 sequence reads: CASRRRGAQYF. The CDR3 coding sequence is TGTGCCAGCAGACGACGCGGGGCCCAGTACTTC.

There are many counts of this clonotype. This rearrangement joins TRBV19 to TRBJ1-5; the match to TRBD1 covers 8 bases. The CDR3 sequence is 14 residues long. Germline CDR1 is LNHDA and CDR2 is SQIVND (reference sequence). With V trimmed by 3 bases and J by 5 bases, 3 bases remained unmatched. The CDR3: CASSIQGAYQPQHF. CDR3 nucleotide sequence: TGTGCCAGTAGTATCCAGGGGGCCTATCAGCCCCAGCATTTT.

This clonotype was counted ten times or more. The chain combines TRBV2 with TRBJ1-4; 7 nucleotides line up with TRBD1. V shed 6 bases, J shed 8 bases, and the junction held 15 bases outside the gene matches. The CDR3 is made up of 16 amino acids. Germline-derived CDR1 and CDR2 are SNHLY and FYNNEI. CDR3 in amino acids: CASRMTGTVYEEKLFF. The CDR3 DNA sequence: TGTGCCAGCAGAATGACAGGGACAGTATACGAGGAAAAACTGTTTTTT. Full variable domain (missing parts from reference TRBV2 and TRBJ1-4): EPEVTQTPSHQVTQMGQEVILRCVPISNHLYFYWYRQILGQKVEFLVSFYNNEISEKSEIFDDQFSVERPDGSNFTLKIRSTKLEDSAMYFCASRMTGTVYEEKLFFGSGTQLSVL.

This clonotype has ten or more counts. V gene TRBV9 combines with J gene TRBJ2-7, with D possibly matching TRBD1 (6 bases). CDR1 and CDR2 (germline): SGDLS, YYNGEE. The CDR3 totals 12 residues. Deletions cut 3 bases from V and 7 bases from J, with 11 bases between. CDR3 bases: TGTGCCAGCAGCGCCGGGACACCTGAGCAGTACTTC. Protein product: CASSAGTPEQYF.

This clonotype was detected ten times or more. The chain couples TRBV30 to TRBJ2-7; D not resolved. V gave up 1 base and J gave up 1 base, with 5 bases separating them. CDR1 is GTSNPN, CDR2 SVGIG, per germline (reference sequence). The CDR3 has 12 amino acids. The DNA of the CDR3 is TGTGCCTGGAGTGAGGCGTCCTACGAGCAGTACTTC. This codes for CAWSEASYEQYF. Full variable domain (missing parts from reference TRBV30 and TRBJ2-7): SQTIHQWPATLVQPVGSPLSLECTVEGTSNPNLYWYRQAAGRGLQLLFYSVGIGQISSEVPQNLSASRPQDRQFILSSKKLLLSDSGFYLCAWSEASYEQYFGPGTRLTVT.

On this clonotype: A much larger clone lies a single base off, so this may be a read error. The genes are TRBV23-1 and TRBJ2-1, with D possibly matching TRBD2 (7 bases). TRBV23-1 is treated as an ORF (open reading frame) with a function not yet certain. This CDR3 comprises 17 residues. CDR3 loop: CASSQSRGLDSYNERFF. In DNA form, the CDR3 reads TGCGCCAGCAGTCAATCGCGGGGGCTTGATTCCTACAATGAGCGGTTCTTC.